Given below is one T cell receptor (beta chain) in context. The antigen remains unidentified. These data originate in a study of CD8+ T cells in alopecia areata. Turning to the study itself: Treated patients swallowed 5 to 10 mg of oral tofacitinib twice daily. Study results and caveats: Affected lesional scalp, above all in alopecia totalis/universalis, was more clonal than normal scalp.

Reverse transcribed after extraction, RNA yielded cDNA as the sequencing template. Assay: immunoSEQ multiplex PCR; the TCRdb copy retains only in-frame clones and omits some. The table lists about 4,300 clones, less than 70% of them singletons, with 6.5% to 8.5% in the top ten. This CDR3 comprises 16 residues. Germline V gene lookup returns CDR1 SGHTA and CDR2 FQGNSA. The germline V and J ends were trimmed by 1 base and 0 bases, with 10 bases remaining between them. Treatment reported: oral pan-JAK inhibitor, 5-10 mg twice daily. Collected material from alopecia areata patients comprised lesional scalp punch biopsies and peripheral blood.

This chain uses TRBV7-2 with TRBJ2-1, with D uncertain. Sequenced material: skin, taken at week 24, from a patient treated with tofacitinib. This TCR was sampled from a human donor with alopecia areata. The CDR3 region is CASSLGADHSYNEQFF. In DNA form, the CDR3 reads TGTGCCAGCAGCTTAGGGGCAGATCACTCCTACAATGAGCAGTTCTTC.